This TCR beta chain was profiled in a study of cytomegalovirus exposure and HLA in healthy donors. Germline assignment: CDR1 SGHRS and CDR2 YFSETQ. The V end lost 3 bases, the J end lost 9 bases, and 28 bases lay between the germline ends. CDR3 size: 17 residues. Primers included in the PCR were 60 Vbeta and 13 Jbeta primers. The method was immunoSEQ multiplex PCR; TCRdb's version includes in-frame clones alone and lacks a portion of them. This table holds more than 100,000 clones, approximately 80% found once. V usage is TRBV5-1 and J usage is TRBJ2-7; maybe TRBD2 (7 bases). The clonotype originates from a human donor in good health. Specimen: PBMCs. CDR3 residues: CASSSGGSPVVLQGQYF. CDR3 coding DNA: TGCGCCAGCAGCTCGGGGGGCTCGCCGGTGGTCCTACAGGGGCAGTACTTC.